Described below is a single T cell receptor beta chain sequence and its context. In this sample, this clonotype turned up many times. Its target antigen remains unknown. Within one base of it there is no much larger clone, and no base qualities were kept. The sample comes from a study of CD8+CD57+ T cells in acquired aplastic anemia (dated by TCRdb to the late 2010s). About the full investigation: On average, sorted CD4+ and CD8+ cells yielded roughly 3.4 ug of extracted DNA, with a range of about 0.19 to 30 ug. An average of roughly 10 million reads for CD4+ cells and 11 million to 13 million reads for CD8+ cells was obtained from healthy donor samples.

The CDR3, cysteine through phenylalanine, is 12 amino acids long. Only the CDR3 part of the read is kept: 36 bases, read in frame from the first base. V lost 5 bases and J lost 7 bases; the stretch between them is 9 bases long. From the germline V gene (reference sequence), CDR1 is MNHEY and CDR2 is SMNVEV. TCR repertoires of sorted CD4+ and CD8+ blood T cells from severe aplastic anemia patients and healthy subjects were deep-sequenced in the study. Ficoll-Paque density gradient centrifugation was used to isolate peripheral blood mononuclear cells. Before DNA extraction, CD4+ and CD8+ T cells were sorted with FACS or magnetic beads. General findings and caveats noted by the study authors: Although 25 to 30 CD8+ CDR3 sequences were shared by patients and controls, these sequences appeared highly expressed in patients and within the immunodominant clones of patients. Between patients and healthy controls, no significant difference in CD8+ Simpson's diversity was found (P=0.060).

TCR beta VDJ combination and CDR3 sequence profiling used genomic DNA as the template. TCR repertoire sequencing was run on an Illumina HiSeq 2000. Per the source publication's procedure: TRBV/TRBJ rearrangement plots, CDR3 size and DJ length profiles, and Simpson's diversity index were used to evaluate the repertoires. The most abundant DNA sequence in the deep sequencing data was defined as the immunodominant clone. CDR3 amino acid sequences were checked for sharing between subjects and were compared against published repertoires and the VDJdb database. The public reads were reprocessed in TCRdb via fastp at Q25 and MiXCR, keeping in-frame beta chains. Rows with a matching CDR3 protein are joined into one entry that keeps the most common DNA and genes. Clone size and V and J calls follow TCRdb, not the original study. This sample gives under 75,000 distinct CDR3 sequences in total; roughly half of them show up just once. The top ten hold about 9% of the sample.

The sequenced sample was sorted CD4+, CD8+, or CD8+CD57+ T cells (not recorded which) from PBMCs. The sequence came from a human donor in good health, serving as a control. The chain links TRBV27 with TRBJ1-5; no confident D gene assignment can be made. The bases read TGTGCCAGCAGTGAGGCTGGGCAGCCCCAGCATTTT. Its coded protein is CASSEAGQPQHF.